This TCR beta chain was recovered during a study of tumor and adjacent non-tumor tissue in lung cancer. RNA was extracted from bulk tissue without any cell sorting. At least ten counts were recorded for this clonotype. Its specificity is not known. Notes on the study in general: In normal lung, the top 100 clones were significantly more dominant than in tumor.

Three rounds of nested PCR, following a modified ARM-PCR protocol, produced the TCRbeta library. In TCRdb, the multiplex PCR reads were re-called with MiXCR into one record per CDR3 protein. The sample records about 93,000 distinct CDR3 sequences, approximately 70% being singletons. The CDR3 is 13 residues long. Per the germline V gene, CDR1 is SQVTM and CDR2 is ANQGSEA. Trimming stripped 0 bases from V and 5 bases from J, with 9 bases between. V is TRBV29-1 and J is TRBJ2-3; D gene unclear. This sequence was found in a man in his sixties with non-small cell lung cancer. Sample: lung tumor tissue. The CDR3: CSVEDSAGDTQYF. The CDR3 bases are TGCAGCGTTGAAGACAGCGCTGGAGATACGCAGTATTTT.